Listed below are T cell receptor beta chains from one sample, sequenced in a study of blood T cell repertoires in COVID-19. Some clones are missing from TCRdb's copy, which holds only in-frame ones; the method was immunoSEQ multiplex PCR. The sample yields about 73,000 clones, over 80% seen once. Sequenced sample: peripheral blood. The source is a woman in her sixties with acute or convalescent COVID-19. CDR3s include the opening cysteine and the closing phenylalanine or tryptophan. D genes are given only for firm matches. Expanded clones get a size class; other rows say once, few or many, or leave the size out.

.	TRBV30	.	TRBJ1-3	CAWSANLLNSGNTIYF	TGTGCCTGGAGCGCTAACCTATTGAACTCTGGAAACACCATATATTTT
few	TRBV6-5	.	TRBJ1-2	CASRPAGAGYGYTF	TGTGCCAGCAGGCCGGCAGGGGCGGGCTATGGCTACACCTTC
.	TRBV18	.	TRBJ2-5	CASSPTAQETQYF	TGTGCCAGCTCACCGACAGCCCAAGAGACCCAGTACTTC
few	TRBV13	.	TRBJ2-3	CASSPRPGLQDTQYF	TGTGCCAGCAGCCCACGCCCTGGACTGCAAGATACGCAGTATTTT
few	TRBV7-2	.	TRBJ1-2	CASSPLPGSSYGYTF	TGTGCCAGCAGCCCCCTTCCGGGATCCTCTTATGGCTACACCTTC
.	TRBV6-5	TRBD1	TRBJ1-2	CASSYRWDRASGGYTF	TGTGCCAGCAGTTACAGGTGGGACAGGGCCTCCGGAGGCTACACCTTC
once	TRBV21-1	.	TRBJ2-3	CASSKWRGGSRYPDTQYF	TGTGCCAGCAGCAAGTGGCGGGGTGGGAGTCGGTACCCAGATACGCAGTATTTT
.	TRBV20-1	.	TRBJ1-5	CSASDQIKSNQPQHF	TGCAGTGCTAGTGATCAGATTAAGAGCAATCAGCCCCAGCATTTT
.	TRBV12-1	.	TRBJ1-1	CASIQQGKSEAFF	TGTGCCAGCATCCAACAGGGTAAGTCTGAAGCTTTCTTT
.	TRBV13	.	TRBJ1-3	CASSSQSRLSGNTIYF	TGTGCCAGCAGCTCCCAAAGCAGGTTGTCCGGAAACACCATATATTTT
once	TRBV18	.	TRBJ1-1	CASSEGQNTEAFF	TGTGCCAGCTCAGAGGGACAGAACACTGAAGCTTTCTTT
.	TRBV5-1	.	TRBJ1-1	CASSLERYTEAFF	TGCGCCAGCAGCTTGGAGCGTTACACTGAAGCTTTCTTT
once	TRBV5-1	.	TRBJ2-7	CASSLGSGMDYEQYF	TGCGCCAGCAGCTTGGGTTCGGGGATGGACTACGAGCAGTACTTC
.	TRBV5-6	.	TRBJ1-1	CASSPRGSAEAFF	TGTGCCAGCAGCCCCCGGGGATCGGCTGAAGCTTTCTTT
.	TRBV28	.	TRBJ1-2	CASRPGWDNYGYTF	TGTGCCAGCAGACCGGGGTGGGATAACTATGGCTACACCTTC
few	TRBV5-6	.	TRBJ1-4	CASSLEGRVATNEKLFF	TGTGCCAGCAGCTTGGAGGGGCGAGTTGCAACTAATGAAAAACTGTTTTTT
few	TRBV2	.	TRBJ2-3	CASSRRGSPSTDTQYF	TGTGCCAGCAGCCGCCGCGGGTCCCCTAGCACAGATACGCAGTATTTT
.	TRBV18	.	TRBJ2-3	CASSPGQGQGTQYF	TGTGCCAGCTCACCCGGACAAGGTCAAGGTACGCAGTATTTT
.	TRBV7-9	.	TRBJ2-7	CASRVSGGDEQYF	TGTGCCAGCAGGGTATCCGGAGGTGACGAGCAGTACTTC
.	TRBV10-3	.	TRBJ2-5	CAISGGSGETQYF	TGTGCCATCAGTGGGGGCAGTGGTGAGACCCAGTACTTC
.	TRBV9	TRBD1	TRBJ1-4	CASSVSNRGNEKLFF	TGTGCCAGCAGCGTATCCAACAGGGGTAATGAAAAACTGTTTTTT
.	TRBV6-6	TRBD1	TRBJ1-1	CASRNRGPEAFF	TGTGCCAGCAGGAACAGGGGTCCTGAAGCTTTCTTT
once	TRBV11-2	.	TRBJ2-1	CASSLDSDSLHEQFF	TGTGCCAGCAGCTTAGACTCGGACTCCCTCCATGAGCAGTTCTTC
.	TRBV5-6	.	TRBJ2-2	CASSLVQARTGELFF	TGTGCCAGCAGCTTGGTCCAGGCTCGCACCGGGGAGCTGTTTTTT
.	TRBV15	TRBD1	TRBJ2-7	CATSRGSGTEVLDEQYF	TGTGCCACCAGCAGAGGCTCCGGGACAGAGGTCCTGGACGAGCAGTACTTC
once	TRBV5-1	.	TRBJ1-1	CASSSQGNTEAFF	TGCGCCAGCAGCTCCCAGGGGAACACTGAAGCTTTCTTT
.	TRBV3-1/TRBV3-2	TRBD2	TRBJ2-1	CASSSYTTSGSSNEQFF	TGTGCCAGCAGCTCCTACACCACTAGCGGGAGTTCCAATGAGCAGTTCTTC
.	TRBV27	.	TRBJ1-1	CASSFDRLNTEAFF	TGTGCCAGCAGTTTTGACAGGTTGAACACTGAAGCTTTCTTT
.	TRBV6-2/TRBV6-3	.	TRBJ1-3	CASSLGQPSLGNTIYF	TGTGCCAGCAGTCTCGGACAGCCTTCCCTTGGAAACACCATATATTTT
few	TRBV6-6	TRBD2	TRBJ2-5	CASYLGGGSETQYF	TGTGCCAGCTATCTCGGCGGGGGTAGCGAGACCCAGTACTTC
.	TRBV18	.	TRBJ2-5	CASSPRKLQETQYF	TGTGCCAGCTCACCGAGAAAACTCCAAGAGACCCAGTACTTC
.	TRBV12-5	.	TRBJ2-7	CASGPPGHSYEQYF	TGTGCTAGTGGTCCTCCGGGACATAGCTACGAGCAGTACTTC
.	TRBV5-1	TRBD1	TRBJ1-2	CASSLQGASYGYTF	TGCGCCAGCAGCTTGCAGGGGGCAAGCTATGGCTACACCTTC
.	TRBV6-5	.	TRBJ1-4	CASRSPNEKLFF	TGTGCCAGCAGAAGCCCTAATGAAAAACTGTTTTTT
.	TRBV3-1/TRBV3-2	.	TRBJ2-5	CASSQASPPLLYF	TGTGCCAGCAGCCAAGCTTCCCCCCCCCTCCTGTACTTC
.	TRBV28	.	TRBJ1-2	CASNLASSYGYTF	TGTGCCAGCAATTTGGCCAGTTCCTATGGCTACACCTTC
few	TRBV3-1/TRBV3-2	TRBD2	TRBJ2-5	CASSTRPSGGQETQYF	TGTGCCAGCAGCACTCGACCCAGCGGGGGGCAAGAGACCCAGTACTTC
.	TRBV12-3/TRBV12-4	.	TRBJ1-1	CASSQRKGTEAFF	TGTGCCAGCAGCCAGCGGAAGGGCACTGAAGCTTTCTTT
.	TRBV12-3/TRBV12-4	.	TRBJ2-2	CASSRDTGELFF	TGTGCCAGCAGTCGCGACACCGGGGAGCTGTTTTTT
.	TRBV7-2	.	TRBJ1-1	CASSLGGGTEAFF	TGTGCCAGCAGCTTAGGGGGGGGCACTGAAGCTTTCTTT
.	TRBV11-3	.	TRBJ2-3	CASSLDSGTDTQYF	TGTGCCAGCAGCTTAGACTCAGGGACAGATACGCAGTATTTT
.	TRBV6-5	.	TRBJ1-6	CASKDRPGPNSPLHF	TGTGCCAGCAAAGACCGACCAGGGCCAAATTCACCCCTCCACTTT
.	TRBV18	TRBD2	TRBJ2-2	CASSVAGVNTGELFF	TGTGCCAGCTCAGTAGCGGGGGTGAACACCGGGGAGCTGTTTTTT
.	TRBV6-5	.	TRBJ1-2	CASRGTGSSFNGYTF	TGTGCCAGCAGAGGCACAGGTTCTAGTTTTAATGGCTACACCTTC
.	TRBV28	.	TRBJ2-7	CASSLQGYPYEQYF	TGTGCCAGCAGTTTGCAGGGGTATCCCTACGAGCAGTACTTC
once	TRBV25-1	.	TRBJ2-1	CASRASRSSYNEQFF	TGTGCCAGTCGAGCGTCAAGGAGCTCCTACAATGAGCAGTTCTTC
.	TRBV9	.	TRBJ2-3	CASSSTSGGAPDTQYF	TGTGCCAGCAGCTCGACTAGTGGGGGGGCCCCAGATACGCAGTATTTT
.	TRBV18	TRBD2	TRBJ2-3	CASSPPVSGNTQYF	TGTGCCAGCTCACCACCCGTCAGCGGGAATACGCAGTATTTT
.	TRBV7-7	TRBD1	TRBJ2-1	CASSPGTGYYNEQFF	TGTGCCAGCAGCCCCGGGACAGGGTACTACAATGAGCAGTTCTTC